A selection of T cell receptor beta chains follows, all from one sample in a study of shared clonotypes between healthy human individuals. Only in-frame clones appear in the TCRdb table, and some are missing; sequencing was by immunoSEQ multiplex PCR. The table has under 150,000 clones, around two thirds seen once. The sequencing sample was made of memory CD8+ T cells sorted from blood. These receptor sequences come from a woman in her twenties or thirties in good health. Each CDR3 is given with its conserved first and last residue. The D gene is left open where the match is weak. Clone size is given for some rows only: seen once, a few or many times, or a class if the clone is expanded.

>TRBJ2-7|once|TRBV15|-|15
TGTGCCACCAGCAGAGATGGCAGTCCACCTTACGAGCAGTACTTC
CATSRDGSPPYEQYF
>TRBJ2-5|-|TRBV2|-|11
TGTGCCAGTACCCCTGGAAAGACCCAGTACTTC
CASTPGKTQYF
>TRBJ1-1|-|TRBV6-1|-|15
TGTGCCAGCAGTGAAAGGAGAGGGGGACCCACTGAAGCTTTCTTT
CASSERRGGPTEAFF
>TRBJ1-2|-|TRBV7-8|-|15
TGTGCCAGCAGCTTAGATCCACCTTCTAACTATGGCTACACCTTC
CASSLDPPSNYGYTF
>TRBJ2-7|-|TRBV7-2|TRBD2|15
TGTGCCAGCAGCCAAGATCTAGCGGAAGCCTACGAGCAGTACTTC
CASSQDLAEAYEQYF
>TRBJ1-2|-|TRBV27|-|15
TGTGCCAGCAGGAACCGGTATCAGGGCGGGGGTGGCTACACCTTC
CASRNRYQGGGGYTF
>TRBJ2-7|-|TRBV28|-|14
TGTGCCAGCAGTGGCCTTCTCGGGGGCTACGAGCAGTACTTC
CASSGLLGGYEQYF
>TRBJ1-5|-|TRBV27|-|13
TGTGCCAGCAGTTTATCTGGGGTACAGCCCCAGCATTTT
CASSLSGVQPQHF
>TRBJ2-7|-|TRBV28|TRBD1|15
TGTGCCAGCAGCGATACCGGGACAGGGTGGTACGAGCAGTACTTC
CASSDTGTGWYEQYF
>TRBJ1-4|-|TRBV11-1|-|12
TGTGCCAGCAGCTTATTAGGTGAAAAACTGTTTTTT
CASSLLGEKLFF
>TRBJ1-1|-|TRBV6-5|-|13
TGTGCCAGCAGTTACTCTAAGGGAACTGAAGCTTTCTTT
CASSYSKGTEAFF
>TRBJ2-7|-|TRBV29-1|-|14
TGCAGCGTTGTAGCTCTAGGGGCTTCCTACGAGCAGTACTTC
CSVVALGASYEQYF
>TRBJ1-1|-|TRBV28|-|11
TGTGCCAGCGGCCCCAACACTGAAGCTTTCTTT
CASGPNTEAFF
>TRBJ2-7|-|TRBV6-5|TRBD2|15
TGTGCCAGCAGTTACTCGAAAGGGGAGGGCTACGAGCAGTACTTC
CASSYSKGEGYEQYF
>TRBJ2-1|-|TRBV10-1|-|11
TGCGCCAGCAGTGACGAGAGTGAGCAGTTCTTC
CASSDESEQFF
>TRBJ2-7|-|TRBV10-3|TRBD2|15
TGTGCCATCAGGGATAGCGGGAGGGGTCTGAACGAGCAGTACTTC
CAIRDSGRGLNEQYF
>TRBJ1-3|-|TRBV6-4|-|12
TGTGCCAGCAGTCACCTCGGAAACACCATATATTTT
CASSHLGNTIYF
>TRBJ2-7|-|TRBV13|TRBD2|13
TGTGCCAGCAGCCCCGAGACTAGCGGAGAGCAGTACTTC
CASSPETSGEQYF
>TRBJ2-5|-|TRBV15|-|15
TGTGCCACCAGCGTACGGACCAGGGGCGGAGAGACCCAGTACTTC
CATSVRTRGGETQYF
>TRBJ2-3|-|TRBV4-1|-|19
TGCGCCAGCAGTCAAGTCCCTTTGTCGTGGCTAGCTAGCACAGATACGCAGTATTTT
CASSQVPLSWLASTDTQYF
>TRBJ1-2|-|TRBV30|-|15
TGTGCTACGAGAACGCGAGTCAGGGTAAACTATGGCTACACCTTC
CATRTRVRVNYGYTF
>TRBJ1-3|-|TRBV11-2|-|14
TGTGCCAGCAGCCCCTCTGGGGCCGGAAACACCATATATTTT
CASSPSGAGNTIYF
>TRBJ2-2|-|TRBV28|-|15
TGTGCCAGCAGCTCCACCCAGTACCTTACCGGGGAGCTGTTTTTT
CASSSTQYLTGELFF
>TRBJ1-1|-|TRBV6-5|-|13
TGTGCCAGCAGTTACTCGTTTGGGACCGAAGCTTTCTTT
CASSYSFGTEAFF
>TRBJ2-5|-|TRBV19|-|13
TGTGCCAGTAGTAGGGCTAGGCAAGAGACCCAGTACTTC
CASSRARQETQYF
>TRBJ2-2|-|TRBV28|TRBD2|14
TGTGCCAGCAGTTTACGGGGGAGGGCCGGGGAGCTGTTTTTT
CASSLRGRAGELFF
>TRBJ2-5|-|TRBV15|TRBD2|16
TGTGCCACCAGCAGAGTTGGGCTAGCGGGAGGCGAGACCCAGTACTTC
CATSRVGLAGGETQYF
>TRBJ2-7|-|TRBV5-1|TRBD1|14
TGCGCCAGCAGCGAGGGGACAGGTGCTATCGAGCAGTACTTC
CASSEGTGAIEQYF
>TRBJ1-3|few|TRBV6-1|-|16
TGTGCCAGCAGTGAAATGGGGCCGTACTCTGGAAACACCATATATTTT
CASSEMGPYSGNTIYF
>TRBJ1-2|-|TRBV29-1|TRBD1|11
TGCAGCGCCGGGACAGGGGAAGGCTACACCTTC
CSAGTGEGYTF
>TRBJ1-1|few|TRBV7-8|TRBD1|13
TGTGCCAGCAGCATTCAGGGGGGGACTGAAGCTTTCTTT
CASSIQGGTEAFF
>TRBJ2-3|-|TRBV29-1|-|12
TGCAGCGTCGACAGTAGCACAGATACGCAGTATTTT
CSVDSSTDTQYF
>TRBJ2-2|-|TRBV9|TRBD2|16
TGTGCCAGCAGCCCTCGACTAGCGGGAGGGCGAGGGGAGCTGTTTTTT
CASSPRLAGGRGELFF
>TRBJ2-1|-|TRBV28|TRBD2|16
TGTGCCAGCAGTACAAGACTAGCGGGAGAATCTAATGAGCAGTTCTTC
CASSTRLAGESNEQFF
>TRBJ2-7|-|TRBV19|-|14
TGTGCCAGTAGTGCCCGGGACTTTACCTACGAGCAGTACTTC
CASSARDFTYEQYF
>TRBJ2-2|-|TRBV28|-|15
TGTGCCAGCACTTTAAGACAATCGAACACCGGGGAGCTGTTTTTT
CASTLRQSNTGELFF
>TRBJ2-7|many|TRBV21-1|-|16
TGTGCCAGCAGCAAAGTTCCCCGACAGGGGGTTAACGAGCAGTACTTC
CASSKVPRQGVNEQYF
>TRBJ2-6|-|TRBV5-1|-|15
TGCGCCAGCAGCTCCAGGGCCTCTGGGGCCAACGTCCTGACTTTC
CASSSRASGANVLTF
>TRBJ1-1|-|TRBV13|-|15
TGTGCCAGCAGCAAAGAGGGGTTTATGAACACTGAAGCTTTCTTT
CASSKEGFMNTEAFF
>TRBJ2-7|-|TRBV2|-|15
TGTGCCAGCAAATGGAAACTGTCCAAAGCCTACGAGCAGTACTTC
CASKWKLSKAYEQYF
>TRBJ1-1|-|TRBV11-2|-|15
TGTGCCAGCAGCTTACGCTTTCTAGGGGAGGGTGAAGCTTTCTTT
CASSLRFLGEGEAFF
>TRBJ2-5|-|TRBV7-8|-|12
TGTGCCAGCATTCACCTCGAAGAGACCCAGTACTTC
CASIHLEETQYF
>TRBJ2-7|-|TRBV19|-|17
TGTGCCAGTAGTATAGGATACGAGGACAAAATCTCCTACGAGCAGTACTTC
CASSIGYEDKISYEQYF
>TRBJ2-7|once|TRBV5-1|-|14
TGCGCCAGCAGCTTAGGACAGAGCTCCTACGAGCAGTACTTC
CASSLGQSSYEQYF
>TRBJ1-5|few|TRBV2|-|15
TGTGCCAGCAGTGAAGTTCTAGGGTACAATCAGCCCCAGCATTTT
CASSEVLGYNQPQHF
>TRBJ2-5|-|TRBV6-1|-|15
TGTGCCAGCAGAAGGACCGCGATAAATGGGGAGACCCAGTACTTC
CASRRTAINGETQYF